This T cell receptor (beta chain) was observed in a study of blood T cell repertoires in COVID-19. Overall study: The samples span acute and convalescent COVID-19 from the United States, Italy and Spain. Sources were T cells, B-cell-depleted T cells, or PBMCs; the material itself was cDNA or gDNA.

Here immunoSEQ multiplex PCR was the method, and the copy in TCRdb shows in-frame clones only, minus some. The sample holds about 200,000 clones, roughly four fifths seen once. Each participant's cohort was designated according to participant-reported clinical history. Cohort 3 recovered donors had two negative PCRs, clearance, or symptom resolution. Germline lookup yields CDR1 KGHSH and CDR2 LQKENI. V lost 5 bases, J lost 2 bases, and 3 bases stayed unmatched. The CDR3 sequence is 14 residues long. This TCR was sampled from a man in his forties who had recovered from COVID-19. J is TRBJ1-5 and V is TRBV18; 7 bases match TRBD1. Sequencing used PBMCs or T cells enriched from blood (not recorded which). The CDR3 sequence: CASSFDRGNQPQHF. Here the CDR3 DNA reads TGTGCCAGCTCATTCGACAGGGGCAATCAGCCCCAGCATTTT.